This T cell receptor (beta chain) was sequenced for a study of PD-1 blockade in classical Hodgkin lymphoma. Study-wide points: Repertoire differences have undefined causes, possibly disease activity or prior therapy.

A note on this clone: Its antigen is unknown.

Relapse after autologous stem cell transplantation occurred in every patient, and brentuximab vedotin exposure varied. The CDR3 consists of 14 residues. The germline V gene has CDR1 SGHRS and CDR2 YFSETQ. Trimming took 5 bases from V and 3 from J; bases not matched to a gene: 4. Some clones are missing from TCRdb's copy, which holds only in-frame ones; the method was immunoSEQ multiplex PCR. The table shows under 100,000 clones, with approximately 83% occurring only once. This sequence was found in a human donor with classical Hodgkin lymphoma. The J gene is TRBJ1-4, the V gene TRBV5-1; 7 positions agree with TRBD1. Sequencing was performed on peripheral blood mononuclear cells (PBMCs), taken at baseline. CDR3 protein: CASREGGPNEKLFF. The CDR3 DNA follows: TGCGCCAGCAGGGAAGGGGGCCCTAATGAAAAACTGTTTTTT. The full variable domain, in which reference TRBV5-1 and TRBJ1-4 provide the parts outside the CDR3, is KAGVTQTPRYLIKTRGQQVTLSCSPISGHRSVSWYQQTPGQGLQFLFEYFSETQRNKGNFPGRFSGRQFSNSRSEMNVSTLELGDSALYLCASREGGPNEKLFFGSGTQLSVL.